The 31 T cell receptor beta chains below all came from one sample that was sequenced in a study of T cells after yellow fever vaccination. TCRdb passed the 5' RACE reads through MiXCR, listing each CDR3 protein once. In the table there are some 300,000 distinct CDR3 sequences, about 10% of which are singletons. The sample here was CD4+ T cells sorted from PBMCs, taken 5 days after the yellow fever booster vaccination. The receptors shown here come from a man younger than 35 who received the YFV17D yellow fever vaccine.

This clonotype came up a few times. The chain employs TRBV5-1 and TRBJ2-1; TRBD2 is a possible D gene (6 bases). This CDR3 spans 16 amino acids. CDR1 is SGHRS, CDR2 YFSETQ, per germline. Trimming shortened V by 4 bases and J by 0 bases, and 14 bases separated the two germline ends. This CDR3 is CASSPEYGGSYNEQFF. The CDR3 coding sequence is TGCGCCAGCAGCCCCGAATACGGGGGCTCCTACAATGAGCAGTTCTTC. Drawing the rest from reference TRBV5-1 and TRBJ2-1, the complete variable domain is KAGVTQTPRYLIKTRGQQVTLSCSPISGHRSVSWYQQTPGQGLQFLFEYFSETQRNKGNFPGRFSGRQFSNSRSEMNVSTLELGDSALYLCASSPEYGGSYNEQFFGPGTRLTVL.

The gene calls are TRBV12-3 or TRBV12-4 and TRBJ2-3, with D possibly being TRBD2 (5 bases). V lost 6 bases and J 4 bases, leaving 17 bases between the germline ends. This CDR3 region has 15 residues. CDR3 sequence: CASSRGGSPPDTQYF. For the CDR3, the DNA is TGTGCCAGCAGCCGCGGAGGATCCCCCCCAGATACGCAGTATTTT.

V usage is TRBV29-1 and J usage is TRBJ1-2, with 7 positions matching TRBD1. J was trimmed by 8 bases and V by 5 bases; bases with no gene match: 20. This CDR3 is built from 16 residues. Germline V lookup: CDR1 SQVTM, CDR2 ANQGSEA. CDR3 amino acids: CSVCPAGPGGPGGYTF. CDR3 coding DNA: TGCAGCGTTTGCCCCGCCGGGCCAGGGGGTCCGGGAGGCTACACCTTC.

This clonotype was seen a few times. V and J are TRBV6-2 or TRBV6-3 and TRBJ1-2; perhaps TRBD1 as D (6 bases). V gave up 2 bases and J gave up 4 bases, with 11 bases separating them. In germline, CDR1 is MNHEY, CDR2 SVGEGT. The CDR3 sequence is 14 residues long. The CDR3 is CASSYLGAGYGYTF. The CDR3 nucleotides read TGTGCCAGCAGTTACCTGGGGGCTGGCTATGGCTACACCTTC.

This sequence joins TRBV20-1 and TRBJ1-1; TRBD1 is a possible D gene (5 bases). V dropped 5 bases and J dropped 7 bases, with 17 bases sitting between them. The V gene's germline CDR1 is DFQATT and CDR2 SNEGSKA (reference sequence). The CDR3 contains 13 residues. CDR3 protein: CSAGGRTPIEAFF. CDR3 DNA sequence: TGCAGTGCTGGGGGACGGACACCGATTGAAGCTTTCTTT.

This clonotype was observed a few times. The chain employs TRBV6-6 and TRBJ2-5, with D perhaps given as TRBD1 or TRBD2 (5 bases each). The CDR3 runs to 17 residues. The ends were cut back, 5 bases at V and 4 bases at J, with 23 bases in the middle. Germline CDR1 MNHNY, CDR2 SVGAGI (reference sequence). CDR3 DNA: TGTGCCAGCAGTCCGACCGGGACCCTTTCAATCCCAGAGACCCAGTACTTC. Translation: CASSPTGTLSIPETQYF.

At least ten counts were recorded for this clonotype. The genes are TRBV7-3 and TRBJ1-6; D gene unclear. Germline CDR1 SGHTA, CDR2 FQGTGA. This CDR3 comprises 13 residues. Trimming cost V 6 bases and J 1 base, with 4 bases left between them. CDR3 sequence (DNA): TGTGCCAGCAGTTTTTCCTATAATTCACCCCTCCACTTT. Its protein product is CASSFSYNSPLHF.

This chain connects TRBV20-1 to TRBJ2-3, with 10 bases aligning to TRBD2. The germline V gene encodes CDR1 DFQATT and CDR2 SNEGSKA (reference sequence). Trimming cost V 5 bases and J 1 base; bases outside gene matches: 3. The CDR3 contains 14 residues. The CDR3 sequence: CSASSGGGTDTQYF. As DNA, the CDR3 is TGCAGTGCTTCTAGCGGGGGAGGCACAGATACGCAGTATTTT.

The chain couples TRBV2 to TRBJ1-4; 9 bases match TRBD1. This CDR3 comprises 14 residues. J was trimmed by 7 bases and V by 6 bases; bases with no gene match: 6. Germline lookup yields CDR1 SNHLY and CDR2 FYNNEI. CDR3 sequence: CASRTGTGSEKLFF. CDR3 nucleotides: TGTGCCAGCAGAACCGGGACAGGGAGTGAAAAACTGTTTTTT.

The CDR3 sequence is CASSFSPGQGASKNIQYF. The CDR3 DNA is TGCGCCAGCAGCTTCTCCCCGGGACAGGGGGCGTCCAAAAACATTCAGTACTTC. The chain uses TRBV5-1 and TRBJ2-4; TRBD1 agrees at 12 bases. Germline trimming cut 2 bases from V and 2 bases from J; bases unmatched to any gene: 8. CDR1 is SGHRS, CDR2 YFSETQ, per germline. There are 18 residues in the CDR3.

The chain has TRBV5-4 and TRBJ2-4; D perhaps matches TRBD1 (5 bases). The ends were cut back, 3 bases at V and 8 bases at J, with 24 bases in the middle. The germline V gene has CDR1 SGHNT and CDR2 YYREEE (reference sequence). This CDR3 comprises 17 residues. CDR3 sequence reads: CASSSGRKGLFQDIQYF. CDR3 bases: TGTGCCAGCAGCTCAGGGCGAAAGGGCCTCTTTCAGGACATTCAGTACTTC. Using reference TRBV5-4 and TRBJ2-4 for the parts outside the CDR3, the full variable domain is ETGVTQSPTHLIKTRGQQVTLRCSSQSGHNTVSWYQQALGQGPQFIFQYYREEENGRGNFPPRFSGLQFPNYSSELNVNALELDDSALYLCASSSGRKGLFQDIQYFGAGTRLSVL.

This sequence joins TRBV4-3 and TRBJ2-1; maybe TRBD1 (6 bases). CDR1 and CDR2 from the germline V gene are LGHNA and YSLEER. V lost 0 bases and J lost 4, with 13 bases in between. This CDR3 comprises 16 residues. The CDR3 nucleotides read TGCGCCAGCAGCCAAGATCACAGGGTCGAGTACAATGAGCAGTTCTTC. Translated, it gives CASSQDHRVEYNEQFF.

This clonotype was recorded a few times. The chain carries TRBV27 and TRBJ2-5; TRBD2 matches 9 bases. The CDR3 runs to 15 residues. Trimming removed 1 base from V and 3 bases from J; junction bases left unmatched: 3. Germline V CDR1 and CDR2: MNHEY, SMNVEV (reference sequence). The CDR3 spells CASSLWLAGKETQYF. In DNA form, the CDR3 reads TGTGCCAGCAGTTTATGGCTAGCGGGGAAAGAGACCCAGTACTTC.

The sample holds many counts of this clonotype. The genes are TRBV7-2 and TRBJ2-5, with D possibly called TRBD1 or TRBD2 (6 bases each). Per the germline V gene, CDR1 is SGHTA and CDR2 is FQGNSA. The V and J ends lost 3 bases and 1 base respectively, with 12 bases between them. The CDR3 contains 15 residues. The CDR3 is CASSLDSGPQETQYF. The DNA for the CDR3 is TGTGCCAGCAGCTTGGACAGCGGGCCCCAAGAGACCCAGTACTTC. The full variable domain, completed using reference TRBV7-2 and TRBJ2-5, is GAGVSQSPSNKVTEKGKDVELRCDPISGHTALYWYRQSLGQGLEFLIYFQGNSAPDKSGLPSDRFSAERTGGSVSTLTIQRTQQEDSAVYLCASSLDSGPQETQYFGPGTRLLVL.

This chain uses TRBV24-1 with TRBJ2-3, with 10 positions matching TRBD1. The CDR3 runs 15 residues. The V and J ends lost 6 bases and 4 bases, in that order; junction bases with no gene match: 6. Germline CDR1 reads KGHDR; CDR2 reads SFDVKD. The CDR3 here is CATSLDRGGSDTQYF. The CDR3 nucleotides are TGTGCCACCAGTCTGGACAGGGGGGGTTCAGATACGCAGTATTTT.

This clonotype was picked up a small number of times. V usage is TRBV4-3 and J usage is TRBJ1-2, with D perhaps TRBD1 (6 bases). Germline values: CDR1 LGHNA, CDR2 YSLEER. V gave up 1 base and J gave up 3 bases, with 12 bases separating them. The CDR3 sequence is 15 residues long. The CDR3 loop reads CASSQGHKGDYGYTF. The CDR3 DNA is TGCGCCAGCAGCCAAGGTCACAAGGGGGACTATGGCTACACCTTC.

In its sample, this clonotype was seen a few times. The chain carries TRBV28 and TRBJ2-1, with 7 nucleotides matching TRBD1. This CDR3 is built from 16 residues. V trimming: 8 bases; J trimming: 1 base; junction bases outside the gene matches: 11. Germline V gene sequence: CDR1 MDHEN, CDR2 SYDVKM. The CDR3 protein is CASDQPFRGSYNEQFF. In DNA, the CDR3 is TGTGCCAGCGACCAACCATTCAGGGGGTCCTACAATGAGCAGTTCTTC.

This clonotype appeared many times. The chain links TRBV20-1 to TRBJ2-3, with a tentative D call TRBD2 (7 bases). Germline V gene data show CDR1 as DFQATT and CDR2 as SNEGSKA (reference sequence). The CDR3 is made up of 14 amino acids. Trimming cost V 4 bases and J 3 bases, with 14 bases left between them. This CDR3 is CSATRGGWTDTQYF. CDR3 sequence (DNA): TGCAGTGCTACCCGCGGGGGCTGGACAGATACGCAGTATTTT.

This rearrangement joins TRBV12-3 or TRBV12-4 to TRBJ1-6; D ambiguous. Trimming left V 6 bases short and J 11 bases short, with 20 bases between. There are 15 residues in the CDR3. The CDR3 coding sequence is TGTGCCAGCAGGTGGGGTCAGGACGTTTGGGCACCCCTCCACTTT. Translating it yields CASRWGQDVWAPLHF.

This clonotype was observed a handful of times. The chain carries TRBV5-1 and TRBJ1-4; 7 bases map to TRBD1. Per the germline V gene, CDR1 is SGHRS and CDR2 is YFSETQ. V was clipped by 4 bases and J by 5 bases; unmatched bases: 8. The CDR3 runs 15 residues. In DNA form, the CDR3 reads TGCGCCAGCAGCCTGTACACGGGACAGAATGAAAAACTGTTTTTT. This sequence encodes CASSLYTGQNEKLFF.

The table lists this clonotype with a few counts. The J gene is TRBJ2-7, the V gene TRBV6-2 or TRBV6-3; TRBD1 matches at 8 bases. Germline CDR1 is MNHEY and CDR2 is SVGEGT. Trimming cost V 0 bases and J 2 bases; bases outside gene matches: 9. This CDR3 is built from 17 residues. DNA for the CDR3: TGTGCCAGCAGTTACTCGACCCCCTGGACAGGGCCCTACGAGCAGTACGTC. Translating gives CASSYSTPWTGPYEQYV.

The chain uses TRBV20-1 and TRBJ1-6; the D is unclear. Germline CDR1 reads DFQATT; CDR2 reads SNEGSKA (reference sequence). V was cut by 3 bases and J by 1 base, with 13 bases left in between. The CDR3 loop spans 16 amino acids. CDR3 sequence reads: CSASRAAQSYNSPLHF. DNA of the CDR3: TGCAGTGCTAGCCGGGCAGCCCAATCCTATAATTCACCCCTCCACTTT.

The rearrangement uses TRBV7-9 and TRBJ1-4, with D unresolved. V lost 6 bases to trimming and J lost 6 bases, with 2 bases between them. Germline V lookup: CDR1 SEHNR, CDR2 FQNEAQ (reference sequence). CDR3 size: 10 residues. The CDR3 DNA follows: TGTGCCAGCAGTCATGAAAAACTGTTTTTT. Translated, it gives CASSHEKLFF.

This clonotype was counted a few times. The chain joins TRBV12-3 or TRBV12-4 to TRBJ2-1; 10 bases are a match to TRBD2. This CDR3 is 15 amino acids long. V lost 6 bases to trimming and J lost 6 bases; unmatched junction nucleotides: 8. CDR3 region: CASSKTSGVINEQFF. DNA of the CDR3: TGTGCCAGCAGCAAAACTAGCGGGGTGATCAATGAGCAGTTCTTC.

This clonotype was detected many times. This chain joins TRBV7-3 and TRBJ1-6; a weak D match, TRBD1 (5 bases). Germline lookup yields CDR1 SGHTA and CDR2 FQGTGA. With 2 bases removed from V and 11 bases from J, the gap between germline ends came to 16 bases. The CDR3 is made up of 15 amino acids. The CDR3 loop reads CASSLVGGEGTPLHF. CDR3 coding DNA: TGTGCCAGCAGCTTAGTCGGGGGAGAAGGGACACCCCTCCACTTT.

The V gene is TRBV6-1, the J gene TRBJ2-6, with a tentative D call TRBD1 (5 bases). Germline-derived CDR1 and CDR2 are MNHNS and SASEGT. The V gene lost 6 bases and the J gene lost 0 bases, with 12 bases spanning the gap. This CDR3 comprises 16 residues. CDR3 residues: CASRDKGISGANVLTF. CDR3 sequence (DNA): TGTGCCAGCAGGGACAAAGGGATCTCTGGGGCCAACGTCCTGACTTTC.

The chain is built from TRBV6-6 and TRBJ1-2, with D perhaps matching TRBD1 (5 bases). Germline CDR1 MNHNY, CDR2 SVGAGI (reference sequence). The length of the CDR3 is 13 residues. V was cut by 2 bases and J by 6 bases, with 10 bases left in between. This CDR3 is CASSYRQGDGYTF. The CDR3 region has the DNA TGTGCCAGCAGTTACCGCCAGGGAGATGGCTACACCTTC.

This clonotype has only a few counts. J is TRBJ2-1 and V is TRBV30; D perhaps matches TRBD2 (6 bases). From germline, CDR1 is GTSNPN and CDR2 SVGIG (reference sequence). Trimming cost V 0 bases and J 12 bases, with 15 bases left between them. This CDR3 contains 13 residues. CDR3 nucleotides: TGTGCCTGGAGTGTTCGTTCGGTGGGGGGGCAGTTCTTC. The encoded protein is CAWSVRSVGGQFF.

The rearrangement uses TRBV5-1 and TRBJ1-2; D perhaps matches TRBD1 (5 bases). The CDR3 totals 16 residues. Germline V lookup: CDR1 SGHRS, CDR2 YFSETQ. With 4 bases removed from V and 4 bases from J, the gap between germline ends came to 20 bases. The DNA of the CDR3 is TGCGCCAGCAGCCAGGACCTCAGGGAGGCTGGCTATGGCTACACCTTC. It codes for CASSQDLREAGYGYTF.

The sample holds a few counts of this clonotype. The chain recombines TRBV20-1 with TRBJ1-5; D gene ambiguous. The CDR3 has 13 residues. Deletions cut 0 bases from V and 9 bases from J, with 12 bases between. Germline CDR1 DFQATT, CDR2 SNEGSKA (reference sequence). CDR3 loop: CSARDNVFSPQHF. The CDR3 DNA follows: TGCAGTGCTAGAGATAACGTGTTTTCGCCCCAGCATTTT.

This clonotype occurred many times. The chain links TRBV20-1 to TRBJ2-2, with TRBD1 identical over 7 bases. This CDR3 comprises 14 residues. J lost 1 base, V lost 6 bases, and 5 bases had no gene match. The germline V gene encodes CDR1 DFQATT and CDR2 SNEGSKA (reference sequence). In nucleotides, the CDR3 is TGCAGTGCGCAGACAGGGCAGAACACCGGGGAGCTGTTTTTT. The encoded protein is CSAQTGQNTGELFF.